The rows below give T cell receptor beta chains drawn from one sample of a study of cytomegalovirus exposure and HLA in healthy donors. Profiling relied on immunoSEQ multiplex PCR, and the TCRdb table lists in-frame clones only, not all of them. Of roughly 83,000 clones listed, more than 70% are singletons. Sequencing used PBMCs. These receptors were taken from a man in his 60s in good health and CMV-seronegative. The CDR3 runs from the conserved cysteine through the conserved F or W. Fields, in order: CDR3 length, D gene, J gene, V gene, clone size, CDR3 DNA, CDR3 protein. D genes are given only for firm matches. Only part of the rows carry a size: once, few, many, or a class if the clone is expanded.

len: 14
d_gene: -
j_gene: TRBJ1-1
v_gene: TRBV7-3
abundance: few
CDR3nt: TGTGCCAGCAGCTTAACGAGCGGGAGAACTGAAGCTTTCTTT
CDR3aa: CASSLTSGRTEAFF

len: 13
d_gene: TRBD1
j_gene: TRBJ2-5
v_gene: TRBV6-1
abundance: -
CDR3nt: TGTGCCAGCAGGGGACAGGGGGGAGAGACCCAGTACTTC
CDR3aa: CASRGQGGETQYF

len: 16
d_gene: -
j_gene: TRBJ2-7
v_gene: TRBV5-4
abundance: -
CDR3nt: TGTGCCAGCAGCTTGGCCGGGTACGGGGGAGCCTACGAGCAGTACTTC
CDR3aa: CASSLAGYGGAYEQYF

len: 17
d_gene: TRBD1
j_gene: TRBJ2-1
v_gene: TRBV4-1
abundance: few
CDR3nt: TGCGCCAGCAGCCACGGAAAGGGGGACAGCTCCTACAATGAGCAGTTCTTC
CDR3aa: CASSHGKGDSSYNEQFF

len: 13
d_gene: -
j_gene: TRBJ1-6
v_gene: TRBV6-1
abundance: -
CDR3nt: TGTGCCAGCAGTGAGGGGGCGAGTTCACCCCTCCACTTT
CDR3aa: CASSEGASSPLHF

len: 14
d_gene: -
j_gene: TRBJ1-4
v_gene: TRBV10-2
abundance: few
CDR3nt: TGCGCCAGCAGTGAAAGCGCAACTAATGAAAAACTGTTTTTT
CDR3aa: CASSESATNEKLFF

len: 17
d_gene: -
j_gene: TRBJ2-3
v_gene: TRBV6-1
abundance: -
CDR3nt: TGTGCCAGCAGTGGGACACCCAGGATAACTAGCACAGATACGCAGTATTTT
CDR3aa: CASSGTPRITSTDTQYF

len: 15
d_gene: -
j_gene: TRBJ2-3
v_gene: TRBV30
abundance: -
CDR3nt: TGTGCCTGGAGTGTAGGGGGGGCCGGCACAGATACGCAGTATTTT
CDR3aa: CAWSVGGAGTDTQYF

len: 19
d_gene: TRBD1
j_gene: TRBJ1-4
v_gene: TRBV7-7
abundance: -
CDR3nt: TGTGCCAGCAGCTTAGGAAGATCCGGGACAGGGCAAACTAATGAAAAACTGTTTTTT
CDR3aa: CASSLGRSGTGQTNEKLFF

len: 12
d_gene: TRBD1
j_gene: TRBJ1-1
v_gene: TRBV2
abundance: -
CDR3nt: TGTGCCGGCGGCCCCCGACAGGGAGAAGCTTTCTTT
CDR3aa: CAGGPRQGEAFF

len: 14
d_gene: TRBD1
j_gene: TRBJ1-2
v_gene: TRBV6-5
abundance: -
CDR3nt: TGTGCCAGCACTAAAGGCGGGACAGGAAGTGGCTACACCTTC
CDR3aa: CASTKGGTGSGYTF

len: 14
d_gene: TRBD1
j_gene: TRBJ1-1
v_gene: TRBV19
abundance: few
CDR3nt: TGTGCCAGTACCCTCAACAGGGGCGGCACTGAAGCTTTCTTT
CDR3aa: CASTLNRGGTEAFF

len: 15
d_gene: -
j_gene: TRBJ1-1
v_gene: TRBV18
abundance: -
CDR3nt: TGTGCCAGCTCACCACCGAGTTCTCTCCCCACTGAAGCTTTCTTT
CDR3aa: CASSPPSSLPTEAFF

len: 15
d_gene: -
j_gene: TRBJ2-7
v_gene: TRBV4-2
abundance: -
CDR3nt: TGTGCCAGCAGTCCGGAACGCGGCCCTCCCTACGAGCAGTACTTC
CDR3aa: CASSPERGPPYEQYF

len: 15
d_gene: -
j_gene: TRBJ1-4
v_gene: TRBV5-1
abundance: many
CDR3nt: TGCGCCAGCAGCCCCGCCGTCACGGCTAATGAAAAACTGTTTTTT
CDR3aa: CASSPAVTANEKLFF

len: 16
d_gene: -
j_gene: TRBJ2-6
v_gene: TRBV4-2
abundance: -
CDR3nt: TGTGCCAGCAGCCAAGAGTGGGGGCGCGGGGCCAACGTCCTGACTTTC
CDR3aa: CASSQEWGRGANVLTF

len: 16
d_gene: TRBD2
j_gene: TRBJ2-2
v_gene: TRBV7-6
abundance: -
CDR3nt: TGTGCCAGCAGCAGAACTAGCGGGGGGAACACCGGGGAGCTGTTTTTT
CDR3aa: CASSRTSGGNTGELFF

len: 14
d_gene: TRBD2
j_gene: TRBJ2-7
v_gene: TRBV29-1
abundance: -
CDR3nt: TGCAGCGTTGTCCCTGGCGGGAGGGTCTACGAGCAGTACTTC
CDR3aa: CSVVPGGRVYEQYF

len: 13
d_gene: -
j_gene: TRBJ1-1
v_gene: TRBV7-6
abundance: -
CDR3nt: TGTGCCAGCAGCTATGGGGGCGACACTGAAGCTTTCTTT
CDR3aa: CASSYGGDTEAFF

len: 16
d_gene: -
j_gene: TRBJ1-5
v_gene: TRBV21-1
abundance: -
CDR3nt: TGTGCCAGCAGCAGGGGGACAGACCATAGCAATCAGCCCCAGCATTTT
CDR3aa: CASSRGTDHSNQPQHF

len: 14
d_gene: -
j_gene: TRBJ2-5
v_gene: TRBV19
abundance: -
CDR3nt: TGTGCCAGTAGTATAGGGCAGGGCCAGGAGACCCAGTACTTC
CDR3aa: CASSIGQGQETQYF

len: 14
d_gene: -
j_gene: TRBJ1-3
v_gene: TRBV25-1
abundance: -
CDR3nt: TGTGCCAGCAGTGATACCGAAGGGGGGGACACCATATATTTT
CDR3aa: CASSDTEGGDTIYF

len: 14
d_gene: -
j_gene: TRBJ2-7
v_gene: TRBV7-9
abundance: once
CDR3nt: TGTGCCAGCAGCTTAGAAGGGACTCCCCTCGAGCAGTACTTC
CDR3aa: CASSLEGTPLEQYF

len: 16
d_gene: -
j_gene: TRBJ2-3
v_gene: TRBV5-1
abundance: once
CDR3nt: TGCGCCAGCAGCCCAGAAGGGCGGCTCGGGGCAGATACGCAGTATTTT
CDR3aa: CASSPEGRLGADTQYF

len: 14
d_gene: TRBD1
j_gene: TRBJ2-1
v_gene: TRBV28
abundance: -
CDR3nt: TGTGCCAGCAGCGGACAGGTTCCCTACAATGAGCAGTTCTTC
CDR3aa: CASSGQVPYNEQFF

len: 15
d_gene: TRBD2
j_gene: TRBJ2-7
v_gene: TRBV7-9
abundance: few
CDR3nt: TGTGCCAGCAGCCCCGGACTAGCGGGGGGTGGGGAGCAGTACTTC
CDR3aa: CASSPGLAGGGEQYF

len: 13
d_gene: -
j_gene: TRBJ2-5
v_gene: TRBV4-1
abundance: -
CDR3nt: TGCGCCAGCAGCCACGGGGGCCAAGAGACCCAGTACTTC
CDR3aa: CASSHGGQETQYF

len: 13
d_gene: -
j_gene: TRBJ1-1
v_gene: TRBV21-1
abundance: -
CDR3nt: TGTGCCATCACCCATCTCTCGGACACTGAAGCTTTCTTT
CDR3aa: CAITHLSDTEAFF

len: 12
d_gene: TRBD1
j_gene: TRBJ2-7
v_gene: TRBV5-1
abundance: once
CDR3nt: TGCGCCAGCAGCCCACAGGGGTACGAGCAGTACTTC
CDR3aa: CASSPQGYEQYF

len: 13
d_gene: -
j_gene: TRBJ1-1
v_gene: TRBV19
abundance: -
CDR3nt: TGTGCCAGTAGTTTCGACATAGAAACTGAAGCTTTCTTT
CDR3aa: CASSFDIETEAFF

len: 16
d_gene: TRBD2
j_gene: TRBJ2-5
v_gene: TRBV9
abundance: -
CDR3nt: TGTGCCAGCAGCGTAGGAACTAGCGGGGGGCAAGAGACCCAGTACTTC
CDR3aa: CASSVGTSGGQETQYF

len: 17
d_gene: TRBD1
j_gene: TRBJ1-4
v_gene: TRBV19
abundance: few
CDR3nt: TGTGCCAGTAGTATCCTTAACTTCCGGGACAGGAATGAAAAACTGTTTTTT
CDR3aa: CASSILNFRDRNEKLFF

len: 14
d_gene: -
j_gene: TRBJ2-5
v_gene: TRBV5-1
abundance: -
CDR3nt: TGCGCCAGCAGCTTTTCAGGACTCCAAGAGACCCAGTACTTC
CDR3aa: CASSFSGLQETQYF

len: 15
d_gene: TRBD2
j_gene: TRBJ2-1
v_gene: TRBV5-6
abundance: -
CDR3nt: TGTGCCAGCAGCTCCCGCGGGGGCTCCTACAATGAGCAGTTCTTC
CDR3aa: CASSSRGGSYNEQFF

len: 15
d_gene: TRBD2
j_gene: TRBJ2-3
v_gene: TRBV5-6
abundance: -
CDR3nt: TGTGCCAGCAGCCCCCTGGGGGGGAGCACAGATACGCAGTATTTT
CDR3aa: CASSPLGGSTDTQYF

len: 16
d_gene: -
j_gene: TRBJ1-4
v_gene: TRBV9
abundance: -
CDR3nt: TGTGCCAGCAGCCCCCGTAGGGGTGGGACTAATGAAAAACTGTTTTTT
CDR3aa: CASSPRRGGTNEKLFF

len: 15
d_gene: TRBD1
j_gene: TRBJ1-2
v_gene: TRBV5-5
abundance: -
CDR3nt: TGTGCCAGCAGCGTCACAGGGGGCTCGGGCTATGGCTACACCTTC
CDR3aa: CASSVTGGSGYGYTF

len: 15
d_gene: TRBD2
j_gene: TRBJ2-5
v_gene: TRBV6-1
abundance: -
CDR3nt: TGTGCCAGCACCAGACGGGGGGGGGCCGAAGAGACCCAGTACTTC
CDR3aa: CASTRRGGAEETQYF

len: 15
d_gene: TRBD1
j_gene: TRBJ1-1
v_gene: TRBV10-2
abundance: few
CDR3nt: TGCGCCAGCAGGGACGGACAGGGGCCCCAGGCTGAAGCTTTCTTT
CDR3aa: CASRDGQGPQAEAFF

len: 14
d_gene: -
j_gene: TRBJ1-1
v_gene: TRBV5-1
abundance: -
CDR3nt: TGCGCCAGCAGCTTCTGGGCCCCGAACACTGAAGCTTTCTTT
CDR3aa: CASSFWAPNTEAFF

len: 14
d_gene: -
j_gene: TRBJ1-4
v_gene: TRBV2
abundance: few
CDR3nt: TGTGCCAGCAGCGCCGAAGGGGTCAGTGAAAAACTGTTTTTT
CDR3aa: CASSAEGVSEKLFF

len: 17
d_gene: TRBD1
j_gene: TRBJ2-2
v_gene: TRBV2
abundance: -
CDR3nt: TGTGCCAGCACTTTCCCCGGGACAGCCGCGAACACCGGGGAGCTGTTTTTT
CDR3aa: CASTFPGTAANTGELFF

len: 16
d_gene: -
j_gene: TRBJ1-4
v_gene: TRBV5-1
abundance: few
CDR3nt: TGCGCCAGCAGCGGAATAGTGGGGGGGAGAGATGAAAAACTGTTTTTT
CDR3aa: CASSGIVGGRDEKLFF

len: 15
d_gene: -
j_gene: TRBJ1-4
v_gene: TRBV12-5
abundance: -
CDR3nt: TGTGCTAGTGGTCCCCCGCGGGCGTCAGGTGAAAAACTGTTTTTT
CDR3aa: CASGPPRASGEKLFF

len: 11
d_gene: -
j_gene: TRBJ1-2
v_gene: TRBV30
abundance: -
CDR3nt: TGTGCCTGGAATACAGGGACCGGCTACACCTTC
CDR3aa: CAWNTGTGYTF

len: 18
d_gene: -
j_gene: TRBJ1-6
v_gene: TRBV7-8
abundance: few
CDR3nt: TGTGCCAGCAGCAACAGCTTACAGGAAAGCTCCTATAATTCACCCCTCCACTTT
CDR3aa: CASSNSLQESSYNSPLHF

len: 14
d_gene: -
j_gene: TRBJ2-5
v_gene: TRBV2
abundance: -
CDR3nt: TGTGCCAGCAGTGCCTGGGCAGGGCAAGAGACCCAGTACTTC
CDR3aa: CASSAWAGQETQYF

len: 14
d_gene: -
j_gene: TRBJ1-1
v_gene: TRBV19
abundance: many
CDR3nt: TGTGCCAGTAGTATCGGGGTTACGAACACTGAAGCTTTCTTT
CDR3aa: CASSIGVTNTEAFF